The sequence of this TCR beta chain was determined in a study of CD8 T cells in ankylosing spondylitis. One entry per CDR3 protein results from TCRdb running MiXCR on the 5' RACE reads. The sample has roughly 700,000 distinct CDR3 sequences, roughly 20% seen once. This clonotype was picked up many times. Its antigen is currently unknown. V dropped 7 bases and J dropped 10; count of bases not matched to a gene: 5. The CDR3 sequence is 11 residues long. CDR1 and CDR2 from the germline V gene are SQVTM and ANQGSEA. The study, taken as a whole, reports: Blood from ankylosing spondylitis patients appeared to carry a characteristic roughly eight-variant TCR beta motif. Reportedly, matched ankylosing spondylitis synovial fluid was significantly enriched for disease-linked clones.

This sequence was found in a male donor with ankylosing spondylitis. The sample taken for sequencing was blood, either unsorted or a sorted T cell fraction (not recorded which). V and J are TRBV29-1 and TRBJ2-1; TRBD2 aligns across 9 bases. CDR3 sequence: CSGKSGGEQFF. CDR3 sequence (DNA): TGCAGCGGAAAAAGCGGGGGGGAGCAGTTCTTC.